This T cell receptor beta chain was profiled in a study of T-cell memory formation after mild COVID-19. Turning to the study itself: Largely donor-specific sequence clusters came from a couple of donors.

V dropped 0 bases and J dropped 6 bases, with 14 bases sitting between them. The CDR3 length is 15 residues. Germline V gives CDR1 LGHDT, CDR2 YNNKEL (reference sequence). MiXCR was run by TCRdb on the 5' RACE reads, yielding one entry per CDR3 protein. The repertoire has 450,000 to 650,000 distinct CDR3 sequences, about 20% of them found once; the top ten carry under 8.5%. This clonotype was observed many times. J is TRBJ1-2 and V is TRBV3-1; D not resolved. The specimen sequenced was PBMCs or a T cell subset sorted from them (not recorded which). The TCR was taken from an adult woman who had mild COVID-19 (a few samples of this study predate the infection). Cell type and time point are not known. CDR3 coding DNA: TGTGCCAGCAGCCAAGATCGGGATTATCATGATGGCTACACCTTC. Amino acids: CASSQDRDYHDGYTF.